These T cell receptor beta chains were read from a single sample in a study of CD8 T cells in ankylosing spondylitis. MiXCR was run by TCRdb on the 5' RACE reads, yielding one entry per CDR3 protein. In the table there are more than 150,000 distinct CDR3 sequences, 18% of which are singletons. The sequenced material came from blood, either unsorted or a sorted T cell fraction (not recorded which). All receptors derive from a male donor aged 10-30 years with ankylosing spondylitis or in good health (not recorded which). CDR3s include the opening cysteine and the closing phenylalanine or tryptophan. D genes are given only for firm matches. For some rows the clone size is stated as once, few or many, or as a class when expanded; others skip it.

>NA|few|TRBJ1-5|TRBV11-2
CASSQNQGRHQPQHF
TGTGCCAGCAGCCAGAACCAAGGGAGACATCAGCCCCAGCATTTT
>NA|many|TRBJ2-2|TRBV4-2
CASQPQPGELFF
TGTGCCTCCCAACCCCAGCCCGGGGAGCTGTTTTTT
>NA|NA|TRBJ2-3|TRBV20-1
CSAGVSWGDTQYF
TGCAGTGCCGGAGTAAGTTGGGGAGATACGCAGTATTTT
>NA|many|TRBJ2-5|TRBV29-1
CSGDLRGGETQYF
TGCAGCGGAGACTTACGGGGAGGAGAGACCCAGTACTTC
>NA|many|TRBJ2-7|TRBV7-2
CASSSGLAAYEQYF
TGTGCCAGCAGCTCTGGTCTTGCTGCCTACGAGCAGTACTTC
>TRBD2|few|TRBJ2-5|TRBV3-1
CASSQDSLAGVPRETQYF
TGTGCCAGCAGCCAAGACTCTCTAGCGGGTGTTCCTCGAGAGACCCAGTACTTC
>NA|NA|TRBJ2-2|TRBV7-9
CASMAARLTGELFF
TGTGCCAGCATGGCCGCGCGATTGACCGGGGAGCTGTTTTTT
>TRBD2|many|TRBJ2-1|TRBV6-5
CASSYSRLTFGRGEQFF
TGTGCCAGCAGTTACTCGAGGCTGACGTTCGGGAGGGGTGAGCAGTTCTTC
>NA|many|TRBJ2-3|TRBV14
CASSQTPSTDTQYF
TGTGCCAGCAGCCAGACGCCTAGCACAGATACGCAGTATTTT
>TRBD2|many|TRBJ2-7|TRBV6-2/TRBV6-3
CASSSLAGIPYEQYF
TGTGCCAGCAGTTCTTTAGCGGGAATCCCCTACGAGCAGTACTTC
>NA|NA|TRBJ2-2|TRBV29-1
CSVLEGELFF
TGCAGCGTGTTGGAGGGGGAGCTGTTTTTT
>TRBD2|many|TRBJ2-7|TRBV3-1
CASSPTGGSYEQYF
TGTGCCAGCAGCCCCACGGGGGGTTCCTACGAGCAGTACTTC
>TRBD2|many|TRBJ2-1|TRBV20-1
CSATEGLAGFNEQFF
TGCAGTGCCACTGAGGGACTAGCGGGATTCAATGAGCAGTTCTTC
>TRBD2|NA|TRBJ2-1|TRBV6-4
CASSDSGLAGGEQFF
TGTGCCAGCAGTGACTCGGGGCTAGCGGGAGGTGAGCAGTTCTTC
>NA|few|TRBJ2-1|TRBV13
CASSPRVGTYNEQFF
TGTGCCAGCAGCCCCCGCGTGGGCACCTACAATGAGCAGTTCTTC
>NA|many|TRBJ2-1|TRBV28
CASTVHGGSYNEQFF
TGTGCCAGCACCGTACATGGGGGCTCCTACAATGAGCAGTTCTTC
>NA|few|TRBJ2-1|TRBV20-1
CSARVGGLEQFF
TGCAGTGCTAGAGTAGGGGGATTAGAGCAGTTCTTC
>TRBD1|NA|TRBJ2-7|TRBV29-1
CSVSPGTGGLYEQYF
TGCAGCGTGAGTCCCGGGACAGGGGGCTTATACGAGCAGTACTTC
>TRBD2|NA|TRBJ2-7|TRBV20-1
CSADSIAGMYEQYF
TGCAGTGCTGACTCTATAGCGGGAATGTACGAGCAGTACTTC
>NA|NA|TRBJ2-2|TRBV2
CASRIGQPNTGELFF
TGTGCCAGCAGGATAGGACAGCCTAACACCGGGGAGCTGTTTTTT
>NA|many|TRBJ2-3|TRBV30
CAWQAGAQYF
TGTGCCTGGCAAGCCGGGGCGCAGTATTTT
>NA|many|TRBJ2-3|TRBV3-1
CASSQARAADTQYF
TGTGCCAGCAGCCAAGCCAGGGCCGCAGATACGCAGTATTTT
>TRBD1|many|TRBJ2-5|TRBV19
CASTHGQGLAETQYF
TGTGCCAGTACCCACGGACAGGGGCTGGCAGAGACCCAGTACTTC
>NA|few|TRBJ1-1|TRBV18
CASSPYDVNTEAFF
TGTGCCAGCTCACCCTACGACGTGAACACTGAAGCTTTCTTT
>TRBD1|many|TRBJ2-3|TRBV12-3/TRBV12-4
CASLSGQAVDTQYF
TGTGCCAGCTTATCGGGACAGGCCGTAGATACGCAGTATTTT
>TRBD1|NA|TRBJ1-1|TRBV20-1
CSAEDRGGTEAFF
TGCAGTGCTGAGGACAGGGGGGGAACTGAAGCTTTCTTT
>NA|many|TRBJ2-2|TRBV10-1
CASSEFRGRDTGELFF
TGCGCCAGCAGTGAGTTTAGGGGTCGGGACACCGGGGAGCTGTTTTTT
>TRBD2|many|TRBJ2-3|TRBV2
CASSEASGITDTQYF
TGTGCCAGCAGTGAAGCTAGCGGGATCACAGATACGCAGTATTTT
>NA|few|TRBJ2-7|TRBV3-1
CASSQEPQFYEQYF
TGTGCCAGCAGCCAAGAACCACAGTTTTACGAGCAGTACTTC
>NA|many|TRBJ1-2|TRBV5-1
CASIGGNNYGYTF
TGCGCCAGCATCGGGGGAAATAACTATGGCTACACCTTC
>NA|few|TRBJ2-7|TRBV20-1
CSARAGNLYEQYF
TGCAGTGCTAGAGCGGGGAACTTGTACGAGCAGTACTTC
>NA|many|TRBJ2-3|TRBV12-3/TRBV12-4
CASSPSRTDTQYF
TGTGCCAGCAGTCCTTCGCGGACAGATACGCAGTATTTT
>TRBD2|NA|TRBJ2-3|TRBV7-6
CASSPGAGVVDTQYF
TGTGCCAGCAGCCCTGGAGCGGGAGTTGTAGATACGCAGTATTTT
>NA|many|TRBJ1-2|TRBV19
CASILRGSPAHGYTF
TGTGCCAGTATACTCCGGGGGTCCCCAGCACATGGCTACACCTTC
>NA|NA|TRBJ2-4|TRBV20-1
CSAWDPLAKNIQYF
TGCAGTGCTTGGGACCCTCTAGCCAAAAACATTCAGTACTTC
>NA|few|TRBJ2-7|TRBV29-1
CSVPEQGCGEQYF
TGCAGCGTTCCGGAACAGGGTTGTGGCGAGCAGTACTTC
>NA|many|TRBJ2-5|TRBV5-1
CASSSGRGQETQYF
TGCGCCAGCAGCTCTGGACGCGGACAAGAGACCCAGTACTTC
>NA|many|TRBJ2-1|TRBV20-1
CSARDWGGGLVYNEQFF
TGCAGTGCTAGAGATTGGGGCGGAGGTCTCGTATACAATGAGCAGTTCTTC
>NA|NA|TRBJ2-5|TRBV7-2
CASSLALPRETQYF
TGTGCCAGCAGCTTAGCGCTCCCCAGGGAGACCCAGTACTTC
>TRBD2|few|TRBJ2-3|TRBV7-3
CASSPVAGGSTDTQYF
TGTGCCAGCAGCCCCGTAGCGGGAGGCAGCACAGATACGCAGTATTTT
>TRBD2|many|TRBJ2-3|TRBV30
CAWSRLAGARTDTQYF
TGTGCCTGGAGCCGGTTAGCGGGAGCTCGAACAGATACGCAGTATTTT
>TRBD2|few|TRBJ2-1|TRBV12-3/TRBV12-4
CASSFRGLAGISYNEQFF
TGTGCCAGCAGTTTTCGTGGGCTAGCGGGAATCTCCTACAATGAGCAGTTCTTC
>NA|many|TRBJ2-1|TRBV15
CATSIDDNEQFF
TGTGCCACCAGCATTGACGACAATGAGCAGTTCTTC
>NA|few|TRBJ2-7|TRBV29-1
CSVDVAGRGEQYF
TGCAGCGTTGACGTCGCCGGCCGGGGCGAGCAGTACTTC
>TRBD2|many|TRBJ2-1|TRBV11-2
CASSRPGLAGGSEQFF
TGTGCCAGCAGCCGACCGGGACTAGCGGGAGGTAGTGAGCAGTTCTTC
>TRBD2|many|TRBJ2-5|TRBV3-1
CASSQRTSGPVKTQYF
TGTGCCAGCAGCCAACGGACTAGCGGCCCCGTCAAGACCCAGTACTTC
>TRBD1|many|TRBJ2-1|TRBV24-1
CATSDWDRGRGRSNEQFF
TGTGCCACCAGTGATTGGGACAGGGGGCGAGGTAGGTCCAATGAGCAGTTCTTC
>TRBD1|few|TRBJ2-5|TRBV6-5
CASSYSGGGVETQYF
TGTGCCAGCAGTTACTCAGGGGGCGGAGTAGAGACCCAGTACTTC
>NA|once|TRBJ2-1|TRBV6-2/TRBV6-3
CASSYKLVQFF
TGTGCCAGCAGTTACAAATTGGTTCAGTTCTTC
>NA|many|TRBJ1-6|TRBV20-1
CSARDSIHSWDSPLHF
TGCAGTGCTAGAGATTCCATCCATAGCTGGGATTCACCCCTCCACTTT
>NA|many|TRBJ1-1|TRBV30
CAWSSGDTEAFF
TGTGCCTGGAGTTCGGGGGACACTGAAGCTTTCTTT
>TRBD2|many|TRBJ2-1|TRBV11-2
CASRPTSGLYNEQFF
TGTGCCAGCAGACCGACTAGCGGGCTTTACAATGAGCAGTTCTTC
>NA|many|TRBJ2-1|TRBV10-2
CASELTGEQFF
TGCGCCAGCGAACTCACCGGAGAGCAGTTCTTC
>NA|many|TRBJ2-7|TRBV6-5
CASSYDQAYEQYF
TGTGCCAGCAGTTACGACCAAGCCTACGAGCAGTACTTC
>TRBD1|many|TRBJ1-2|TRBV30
CAWSYDGQGGRNGYTF
TGTGCCTGGAGTTACGACGGACAGGGTGGACGAAACGGCTACACCTTC
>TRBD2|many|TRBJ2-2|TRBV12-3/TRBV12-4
CASSGLAGASAGELFF
TGTGCCAGCAGTGGGCTAGCGGGAGCTTCTGCCGGGGAGCTGTTTTTT
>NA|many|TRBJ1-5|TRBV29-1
CSVVAGSVDSNQPQHF
TGCAGCGTTGTGGCAGGGAGTGTTGATAGCAATCAGCCCCAGCATTTT
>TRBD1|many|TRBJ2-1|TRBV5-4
CASSLPGQAEFF
TGTGCCAGCAGCCTCCCCGGACAGGCGGAATTCTTC
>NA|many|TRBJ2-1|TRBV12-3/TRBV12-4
CASSEASWRNEQFF
TGTGCCAGCTCAGAGGCCTCTTGGCGGAATGAGCAGTTCTTC
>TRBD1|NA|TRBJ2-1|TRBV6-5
CASRTGMGNEQFF
TGTGCCAGCAGGACAGGGATGGGCAATGAGCAGTTCTTC